What follows is one TCR beta chain and its context. What it binds is not known. The CDR3 runs 19 residues. CDR1 and CDR2 from the germline V gene are DFQATT and SNEGSKA (reference sequence). This record belongs to a study of CXCR3-negative and CXCR3-positive naive CD8 T cells. Turning to the study itself: Libraries each contributed about 1.5 +/- 0.3 million TRB reads, for about 135 million in total. Regarding the study as a whole: Naive CXCR3-positive and CXCR3-negative cells shared similar TRBV-TRBJ usage, unlike memory cells. From TRB CDR3 properties, TCR strength was inferred; surface CD5 did not differ between naive subsets. Cryopreservation partially decreased CXCR3 expression, and most assays used fresh PBMCs. Comparison of naive cells showed more hydrophobic TRB CDR3s in CXCR3-positive than in CXCR3-negative naive cells.

Carrying UMI labels, the TRB cDNA libraries were prepared through 5' RACE. TCRdb re-called the 5' RACE reads and gives one entry per CDR3 protein, without DNA. The sample totals tens of thousands of distinct CDR3 sequences; its top ten clones hold over 0.4%. V is TRBV20-1 and J is TRBJ2-2; TCRdb calls TRBD2, which cannot be checked without DNA. Sample: naive CXCR3+ CD8+ T cells from blood. Subset given: CD45RO-CCR7+CD27+CD95- naive CD8+ T cells expressing CXCR3 (TNR3+). The receptor comes from a human donor in good health. Some clones in this sample may be carry-over from other donors' samples. CDR3: CSALAPGGFAALNTGELFF.